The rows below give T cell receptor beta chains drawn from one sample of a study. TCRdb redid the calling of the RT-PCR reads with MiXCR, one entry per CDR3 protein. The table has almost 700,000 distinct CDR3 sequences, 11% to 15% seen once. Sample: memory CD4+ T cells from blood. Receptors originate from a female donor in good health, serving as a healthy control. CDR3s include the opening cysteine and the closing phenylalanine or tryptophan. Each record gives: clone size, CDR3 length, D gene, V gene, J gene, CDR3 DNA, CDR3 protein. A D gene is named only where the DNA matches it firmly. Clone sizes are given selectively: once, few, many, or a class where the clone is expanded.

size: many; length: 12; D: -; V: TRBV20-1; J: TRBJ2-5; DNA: TGCAGCGTCGGGGAGCGGGTAGAGACCCAGTACTTC; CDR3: CSVGERVETQYF
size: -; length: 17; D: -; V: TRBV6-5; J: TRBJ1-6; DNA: TGTGCCAGCAGTTACTCGGTCTTTTCGGGGAGTAATTCACCCCTCCACTTT; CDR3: CASSYSVFSGSNSPLHF
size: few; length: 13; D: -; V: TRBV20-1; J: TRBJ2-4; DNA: TGCAGTGAGGGGGATCTAGCCAAAAACATTCAGTACTTC; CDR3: CSEGDLAKNIQYF
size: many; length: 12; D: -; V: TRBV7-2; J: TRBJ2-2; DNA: TGTGCCAGCAGCTTACGGTGGGGGGAGCTGTTTTTT; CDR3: CASSLRWGELFF
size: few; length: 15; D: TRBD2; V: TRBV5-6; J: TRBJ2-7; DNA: TGTGCCAGCAGCCCGTCGGGGGGGGCCCCCTACGAGCAGTACTTC; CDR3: CASSPSGGAPYEQYF
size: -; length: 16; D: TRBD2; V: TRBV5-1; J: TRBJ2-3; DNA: TGCGCCAGCAGCATCACCCAGCGGGGGGCCTCAGATACGCAGTATTTT; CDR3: CASSITQRGASDTQYF
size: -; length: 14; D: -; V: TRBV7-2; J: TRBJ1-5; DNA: TGTGCCAGCAACCTAGCCGTGGGTTCGCAGCCCCAGCATTTT; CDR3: CASNLAVGSQPQHF
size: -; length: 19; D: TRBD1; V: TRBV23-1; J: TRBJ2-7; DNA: TGCGCCAGCAGCCCCCGAGAGGGGGCTTTCGCGGAGAGCTCCTACGAGCAGTACTTC; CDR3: CASSPREGAFAESSYEQYF
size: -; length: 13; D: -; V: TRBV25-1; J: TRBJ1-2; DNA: TGTGCCAGCAGTCCGAGGTTGGGGGAAGGCTACACCTTC; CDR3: CASSPRLGEGYTF
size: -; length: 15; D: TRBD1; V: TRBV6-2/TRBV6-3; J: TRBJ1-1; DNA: TGTGCCAGCCGCGAAACTAAGACAGGGATAGTTGAAGCTTTCTTT; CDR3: CASRETKTGIVEAFF
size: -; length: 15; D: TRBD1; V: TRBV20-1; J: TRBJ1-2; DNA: TGCAGTGCGAGAACAGGGGGCAACGCCGTCTATGGCTACACCTTC; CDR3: CSARTGGNAVYGYTF
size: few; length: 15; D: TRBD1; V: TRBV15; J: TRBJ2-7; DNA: TGTGCCACCAGCGACCGTTTGGGACAGGGGTACGAGCAGTACTTC; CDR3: CATSDRLGQGYEQYF
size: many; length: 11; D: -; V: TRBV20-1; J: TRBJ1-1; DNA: TGCAGTGCCTCTTTGAACACTGAAGCTTTCTTT; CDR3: CSASLNTEAFF
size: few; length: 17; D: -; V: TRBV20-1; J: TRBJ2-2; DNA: TGCAGTGCTAGAGATCATCGGGGCAGGGTGAACACCGGGGAGCTGTTTTTT; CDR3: CSARDHRGRVNTGELFF
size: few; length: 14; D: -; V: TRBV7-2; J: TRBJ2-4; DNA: TGTGCCAGCAGCTTAGAATTGAGCGGGAACATTCAGTACTTC; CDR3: CASSLELSGNIQYF
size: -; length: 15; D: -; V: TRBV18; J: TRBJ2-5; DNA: TGTGCCAGCTCACTTTCCGGGTCCAAGAAAGAGACCCAGTACTTC; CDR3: CASSLSGSKKETQYF
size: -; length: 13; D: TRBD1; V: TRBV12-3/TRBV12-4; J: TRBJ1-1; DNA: TGTGCCAGCAGCCAGGGGGCCTACACTGAAGCTTTCTTT; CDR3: CASSQGAYTEAFF
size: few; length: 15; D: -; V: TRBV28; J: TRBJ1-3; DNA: TGTGCCAGCAGTTTACCCCCTCACCAGGGCGACACCATATATTTT; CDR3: CASSLPPHQGDTIYF
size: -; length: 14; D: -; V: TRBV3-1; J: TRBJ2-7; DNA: TGTGCCAGCAGCAGGCCCGGTGAAACCTACGAGCAGTACTTC; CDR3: CASSRPGETYEQYF
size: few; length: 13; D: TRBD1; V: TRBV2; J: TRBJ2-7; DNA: TGTGCCAGCAGTGGGGACAGCCTCTACGAGCAGTACTTC; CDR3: CASSGDSLYEQYF
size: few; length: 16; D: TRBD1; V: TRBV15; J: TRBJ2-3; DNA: TGTGCCACCAGCAGGAGACAGGGGACCCCCACAGATACGCAGTATTTT; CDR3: CATSRRQGTPTDTQYF
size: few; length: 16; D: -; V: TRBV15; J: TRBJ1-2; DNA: TGTGCCACCAGCAGTCCCCTGTCCGCAGGCCACTATGGCTACACCTTC; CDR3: CATSSPLSAGHYGYTF
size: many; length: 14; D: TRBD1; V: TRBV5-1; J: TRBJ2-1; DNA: TGCGCCAGCCGCCTGACAGGGGGTTCGAATGAGCAGTTCTTC; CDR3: CASRLTGGSNEQFF
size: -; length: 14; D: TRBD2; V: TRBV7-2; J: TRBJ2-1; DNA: TGTGCCAGCAGCTTAAGCGGGGTCCTGAATGAGCAGTTCTTC; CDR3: CASSLSGVLNEQFF
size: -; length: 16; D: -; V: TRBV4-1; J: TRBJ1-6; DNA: TGCGCCAGCAGCCAAGATTTGAACTCCTATAATTCACCCCTCCACTTT; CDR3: CASSQDLNSYNSPLHF
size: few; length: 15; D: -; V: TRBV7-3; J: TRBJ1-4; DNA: TGTGCCAGCAGCCTACAGGGTCTACCGAATGAAAAACTGTTTTTT; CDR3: CASSLQGLPNEKLFF